This passage covers 2 T cell receptor beta chains from one sample sequenced in a study of OX40 agonist ivuxolimab in advanced cancers. TCRdb's copy holds only in-frame clones and misses some; the assay was immunoSEQ multiplex PCR. The sample carries nearly 55,000 clones, 85% to 90% recorded once. Sequenced here: CD4+ or CD8+ T cells sorted from blood, sampled in a trial of the OX40 agonist ivuxolimab. These receptors were collected from an adult with an advanced solid tumor such as melanoma, head and neck, liver or kidney cancer.

This chain uses TRBV2 with TRBJ2-5, with D uncertain. The CDR3 sequence is 12 residues long. V lost 4 bases and J 2 bases, leaving 5 bases between the germline ends. Germline V gene sequence: CDR1 SNHLY, CDR2 FYNNEI. This CDR3 reads CASSVNQETQYF. The CDR3, as DNA: TGTGCCAGCAGTGTTAATCAAGAGACCCAGTACTTC.

The chain combines TRBV5-6 with TRBJ2-5; D is unresolved. This CDR3 comprises 13 residues. V shed 4 bases and J shed 4 bases, with 11 bases lying between them. Germline-derived CDR1 and CDR2 are SGHDT and YYEEEE. The CDR3 region has the DNA TGTGCCAGCAGCCGGAAGACTGGAGAGACCCAGTACTTC. It specifies CASSRKTGETQYF.